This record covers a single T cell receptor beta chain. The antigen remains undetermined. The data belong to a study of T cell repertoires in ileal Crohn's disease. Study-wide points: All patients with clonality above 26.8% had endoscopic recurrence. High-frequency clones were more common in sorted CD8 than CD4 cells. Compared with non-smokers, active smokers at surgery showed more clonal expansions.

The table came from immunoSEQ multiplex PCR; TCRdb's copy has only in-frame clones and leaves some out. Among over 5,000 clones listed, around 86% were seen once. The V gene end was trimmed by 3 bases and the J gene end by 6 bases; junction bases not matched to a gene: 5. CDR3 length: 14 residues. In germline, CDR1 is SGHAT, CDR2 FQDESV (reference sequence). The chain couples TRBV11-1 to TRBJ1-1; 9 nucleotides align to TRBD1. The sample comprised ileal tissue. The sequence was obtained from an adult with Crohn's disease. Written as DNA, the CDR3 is TGTGCCAGCAGCTTGACAGGGGGTACAGCTGAAGCTTTCTTT. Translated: CASSLTGGTAEAFF.